The 27 T cell receptor beta chains below were found in one sample sequenced in a study of T cell changes during pregnancy in multiple sclerosis. Assay used: immunoSEQ multiplex PCR; TCRdb lists only in-frame clones, some missing. Found here are 29,000 or so clones, approximately 92% of them singletons; the top ten hold 5% to 6%. The sample consisted of CD8+ T cells from peripheral blood mononuclear cells, taken before pregnancy. Receptors were obtained from a female donor with multiple sclerosis, enrolled in a pregnancy study.

A single count supports this clone. CDR3 sequence (DNA): TGCAGCGTTGAAGGGTCCCTGGGAGGGACCGGGTGGTACGAGCAGTACTTC. Amino acid sequence: CSVEGSLGGTGWYEQYF. This chain uses TRBV29-1 with TRBJ2-7, with TRBD2 matching over 7 bases. CDR1 and CDR2 from the germline V gene are SQVTM and ANQGSEA. The CDR3 has 17 amino acids. Germline trimming cut 1 base from V and 4 bases from J; bases unmatched to any gene: 16.

The rearrangement links TRBV28 to TRBJ2-7; D is ambiguous. Trimming cost V 3 bases and J 4 bases, with 10 bases left between them. CDR3 length: 13 amino acids. Germline assignment: CDR1 MDHEN and CDR2 SYDVKM. CDR3 amino acids: CASSFGQLYEQYF. CDR3 bases: TGTGCCAGCAGTTTTGGGCAGTTGTACGAGCAGTACTTC.

The CDR3 spells CASSLDRSSGNTIYF. The CDR3 DNA sequence: TGTGCCAGCAGTCTTGACAGAAGCTCTGGAAACACCATATATTTT. The chain employs TRBV4-2 and TRBJ1-3; D possibly corresponds to TRBD1 (5 bases). The V end lost 6 bases, the J end lost 0 bases, and 12 bases lay between the germline ends. Germline loops: CDR1 LGHNA, CDR2 YNFKEQ. The CDR3 runs to 15 residues.

V is TRBV5-1 and J is TRBJ2-1, with 8 bases that match TRBD2. Germline lookup yields CDR1 SGHRS and CDR2 YFSETQ. The CDR3 consists of 15 residues. With 1 base clipped from V and 3 bases from J, the junction kept 3 bases outside the gene matches. Here the CDR3 DNA reads TGCGCCAGCAGCTTGACTAGCGGAATCTACAATGAGCAGTTCTTC. This encodes CASSLTSGIYNEQFF.

The rearrangement links TRBV6-5 to TRBJ2-1; D is perhaps TRBD1 (6 bases). Germline-derived CDR1 and CDR2 are MNHEY and SVGAGI. Trimming stripped 2 bases from V and 8 bases from J, with 13 bases between. CDR3 size: 14 residues. CDR3 amino acids: CASSYMGAGDEQFF. The DNA for the CDR3 is TGTGCCAGCAGTTACATGGGGGCCGGGGATGAGCAGTTCTTC.

The chain combines TRBV5-5 with TRBJ1-5; TRBD1 is a possible D gene (6 bases). V was pared by 4 bases and J by 4 bases, with 15 bases between. The CDR3 runs 15 residues. The germline V gene has CDR1 SGHKS and CDR2 YYEKEE (reference sequence). In DNA, the CDR3 is TGTGCCAGCAGCCCCGTGGTAGGGGGTAATCAGCCCCAGCATTTT. It translates to CASSPVVGGNQPQHF. The variable domain in full, completed from reference TRBV5-5 and TRBJ1-5, reads DAGVTQSPTHLIKTRGQQVTLRCSPISGHKSVSWYQQVLGQGPQFIFQYYEKEERGRGNFPDRFSARQFPNYSSELNVNALLLGDSALYLCASSPVVGGNQPQHFGDGTRLSIL.

V is TRBV10-2 and J is TRBJ2-1; no reliable D call. The CDR3 has 13 amino acids. Germline V gives CDR1 WSHSY, CDR2 SAAADI. V was clipped by 4 bases and J by 6 bases, with 10 bases between them. The CDR3 is CASSVAAANEQFF. The CDR3 coding sequence is TGCGCCAGCAGTGTGGCGGCAGCCAATGAGCAGTTCTTC.

The rearrangement links TRBV7-2 to TRBJ1-6; possible D gene TRBD1, 5 bases. The CDR3 has 18 residues. Trimming stripped 1 base from V and 0 bases from J, with 13 bases between. Germline V CDR1 and CDR2: SGHTA, FQGNSA. Written as DNA, the CDR3 is TGTGCCAGCAGCTTAGAGCCAGGGCAGAGCTCCTATAATTCACCCCTCCACTTT. Translated: CASSLEPGQSSYNSPLHF.

The V call is TRBV25-1, the J call TRBJ1-1, with no clear D. The CDR3 length is 11 residues. V lost 2 bases and J lost 7, with 5 bases in between. Per germline, CDR1 MGHDK and CDR2 SYGVNS. This chain's CDR3 is CASSEGSEAFF. The CDR3 nucleotides are TGTGCCAGCAGTGAAGGGAGTGAAGCTTTCTTT.

The rearrangement uses TRBV2 and TRBJ1-5; 9 bases are shared with TRBD1. Germline V gene sequence: CDR1 SNHLY, CDR2 FYNNEI. The ends lost 7 bases at V and 6 bases at J; junction bases unmatched: 7. The CDR3 runs to 14 residues. The CDR3 DNA follows: TGTGCCAGCAACCCGGGACAGGGACGTCAGCCCCAGCATTTT. It yields the protein CASNPGQGRQPQHF.

Comments on this clone: Other nucleotide sequences from this sample produce the same CDR3. The rearrangement links TRBV19 to TRBJ2-1, with D uncertain. The germline V gene encodes CDR1 LNHDA and CDR2 SQIVND (reference sequence). This CDR3 contains 13 residues. V was pared by 1 base and J by 4 bases, with 5 bases between. CDR3 loop: CASSIGLYNEQFF. CDR3 bases: TGTGCCAGTAGTATAGGGCTTTACAATGAGCAGTTCTTC. Filled out from reference TRBV19 and TRBJ2-1, the complete variable domain reads DGGITQSPKYLFRKEGQNVTLSCEQNLNHDAMYWYRQDPGQGLRLIYYSQIVNDFQKGDIAEGYSVSREKKESFPLTVTSAQKNPTAFYLCASSIGLYNEQFFGPGTRLTVL.

The chain is built from TRBV19 and TRBJ2-1; 8 nucleotides align to TRBD2. The CDR3 consists of 15 residues. Losses at the gene ends were 7 bases for V and 0 bases for J; bases not matched to a gene: 5. Per germline, CDR1 LNHDA and CDR2 SQIVND (reference sequence). The CDR3 coding sequence is TGTGCCAGTACGGCCGGGACTAGCTCCTACAATGAGCAGTTCTTC. Translated: CASTAGTSSYNEQFF.

The chain uses TRBV5-1 and TRBJ2-6; no firm D call. V was shortened by 7 bases and J by 2 bases, with 19 bases between the two germline ends. This CDR3 is built from 17 residues. Germline CDR1 SGHRS, CDR2 YFSETQ. The CDR3: CASSSTRHLPGANVLTF. The DNA for the CDR3 is TGCGCCAGCTCCAGTACCCGACACCTCCCTGGGGCCAACGTCCTGACTTTC.

The DNA of the CDR3 is TGTGCCACGGGGGACAGGGAATACGAGCAGTACTTC. It is translated as CATGDREYEQYF. This sequence joins TRBV2 and TRBJ2-7; TRBD1 matches 9 bases. The junction had 5 bases not matched to a gene; V was cut back by 10 bases and J by 4 bases. This CDR3 contains 12 residues. Germline V lookup: CDR1 SNHLY, CDR2 FYNNEI.

The chain employs TRBV5-1 and TRBJ2-7, with D unclear. The germline gives CDR1 SGHRS, CDR2 YFSETQ. The V end was cut by 4 bases, the J end by 0 bases, with 14 bases between. The length of the CDR3 is 15 residues. The CDR3 loop reads CASSPRFQLSYEQYF. CDR3 coding DNA: TGCGCCAGCAGCCCTAGATTCCAGCTCTCCTACGAGCAGTACTTC.

J is TRBJ2-2 and V is TRBV10-1; TRBD2 matches 11 bases. Germline CDR1 and CDR2: WNHNN and SYGVQD (reference sequence). CDR3 size: 14 residues. Unmatched junction bases numbered 3, after V lost 5 bases and J lost 7 bases. The CDR3 reads CASSTSGSGGELFF. The CDR3, as DNA: TGCGCCAGCAGTACTAGCGGGAGTGGCGGGGAGCTGTTTTTT.

The gene calls are TRBV4-1 and TRBJ1-2; 7 bases map to TRBD1. CDR1 and CDR2 (germline): MGHRA, YSYEKL. V dropped 5 bases and J dropped 5; count of bases not matched to a gene: 8. This CDR3 has 14 amino acids. The CDR3 DNA reads as TGCGCCAGCAGCAGAGACAGGGATGGGTATGGCTACACCTTC. Residues: CASSRDRDGYGYTF.

The CDR3 nucleotides are TGTGCCAGCAGTCCCCTAGGGAGCTCCTACGAGCAGTACTTC. It translates to CASSPLGSSYEQYF. J is TRBJ2-7 and V is TRBV6-6, with D possibly TRBD2 on 5 matching bases. Germline V gene lookup returns CDR1 MNHNY and CDR2 SVGAGI (reference sequence). The CDR3 consists of 14 residues. V was pared by 5 bases and J by 0 bases, with 11 bases between.

The V call is TRBV29-1, the J call TRBJ1-1, with a tentative D call TRBD1 (6 bases). This CDR3 has 12 amino acids. The germline V gene encodes CDR1 SQVTM and CDR2 ANQGSEA. This CDR3 reads CSGARRGTEAFF. For the CDR3, the DNA is TGCAGTGGAGCCCGCAGGGGCACTGAAGCTTTCTTT.

The chain joins TRBV27 to TRBJ1-1; D is undetermined. The germline CDR1 and CDR2 sequences are MNHEY and SMNVEV (reference sequence). There are 14 residues in the CDR3. V was cut by 7 bases and J by 2 bases, with 14 bases left in between. The CDR3 protein is CASKGAGYNTEAFF. CDR3 sequence (DNA): TGTGCCAGCAAGGGAGCCGGGTATAACACTGAAGCTTTCTTT.

The chain carries TRBV27 and TRBJ1-5, with 10 bases lining up with TRBD1. CDR3 length: 12 residues. J lost 10 bases, V lost 10 bases, and 7 bases had no gene match. CDR1 and CDR2 (germline): MNHEY, SMNVEV (reference sequence). CDR3: CATGTGDRPQHF. CDR3 coding DNA: TGTGCCACCGGGACAGGGGATCGTCCCCAGCATTTT.

The chain joins TRBV18 to TRBJ1-1; 10 nucleotides agree with TRBD1. V shed 2 bases, J shed 0 bases, and the junction held 9 bases outside the gene matches. The CDR3 runs to 18 residues. Germline V CDR1 and CDR2: KGHSH, LQKENI. The CDR3 DNA reads TGTGCCAGCTCACCAGAGGGACAGGGGCCCTACATGAACACTGAAGCTTTCTTT. It specifies CASSPEGQGPYMNTEAFF.

The rearrangement joins TRBV27 to TRBJ1-1, with TRBD1 matching 7 bases. Germline V gene sequence: CDR1 MNHEY, CDR2 SMNVEV (reference sequence). This CDR3 region has 13 residues. V gave up 6 bases and J gave up 4 bases; unmatched junction bases: 5. The CDR3 sequence is CASRQGVSTEAFF. The DNA for the CDR3 is TGTGCCAGCAGGCAGGGGGTGAGCACTGAAGCTTTCTTT.

The V gene is TRBV4-3, the J gene TRBJ2-1; 10 bases are shared with TRBD2. Trimming took 4 bases from V and 5 from J; bases not matched to a gene: 2. The CDR3 runs to 14 residues. Germline V gene data show CDR1 as LGHNA and CDR2 as YSLEER. CDR3 sequence (DNA): TGCGCCAGCAGCCTTCTAGCGGGGGACAATGAGCAGTTCTTC. It yields the protein CASSLLAGDNEQFF.

The chain combines TRBV27 with TRBJ1-1, with TRBD1 matching over 7 bases. This CDR3 is 11 amino acids long. Losses at the gene ends were 5 bases for V and 8 bases for J; bases not matched to a gene: 2. The germline V gene encodes CDR1 MNHEY and CDR2 SMNVEV (reference sequence). The CDR3 loop reads CASSEQGEAFF. The CDR3, as DNA: TGTGCCAGCAGTGAACAGGGGGAAGCTTTCTTT.

CDR3 DNA: TGTGCCAGCACCTTCTTCCCCTCACGGGGGGCCGGGGAGCTGTTTTTT. Its translation: CASTFFPSRGAGELFF. The chain employs TRBV6-6 and TRBJ2-2; TRBD2 matches at 7 bases. V trimming: 7 bases; J trimming: 6 bases; junction bases outside the gene matches: 14. Germline lookup yields CDR1 MNHNY and CDR2 SVGAGI (reference sequence). This CDR3 has 16 residues.

The rearrangement uses TRBV19 and TRBJ2-2; D gene unclear. The CDR3 consists of 13 residues. Germline loops: CDR1 LNHDA, CDR2 SQIVND (reference sequence). The ends were cut back, 5 bases at V and 4 bases at J, with 8 bases in the middle. CDR3 amino acids: CASSAPSTGELFF. In DNA form, the CDR3 reads TGTGCCAGTAGTGCCCCTAGCACCGGGGAGCTGTTTTTT.